One sample yielded the 5 T cell receptor beta chains listed below, sequenced in a study of blood T cells in healthy people across ages. A second PCR, run for about 7 to 11 cycles, used a sample-barcoded 5' primer plus a J-beta primer mix. In TCRdb, the 5' RACE reads were re-called with MiXCR into one record per CDR3 protein. The sample has approximately 810,000 distinct CDR3 sequences, more than 25% seen once. The sequencing input was blood. Every receptor here comes from a woman at least 80 years old in good health.

This clonotype was detected ten times or more. The chain employs TRBV7-2 and TRBJ1-6, with D perhaps matching TRBD1 (6 bases). The CDR3 covers 17 residues. The germline V gene has CDR1 SGHTA and CDR2 FQGNSA. Deletions cut 1 base from V and 7 bases from J, with 17 bases between. The CDR3 DNA reads as TGTGCCAGCAGCTTAGAAAGTTCAGGGGCGTCGAATTCACCCCTCCACTTT. This translates into CASSLESSGASNSPLHF.

The table lists this clonotype with a few counts. This may be a read error: a much more frequent sequence differs by one nucleotide. The rearrangement links TRBV20-1 to TRBJ2-1; D may match TRBD1 or TRBD2 (5 bases each). With 7 bases removed from V and 13 bases from J, the gap between germline ends came to 17 bases. Per the germline V gene, CDR1 is DFQATT and CDR2 is SNEGSKA (reference sequence). CDR3 length: 11 amino acids. The chain's CDR3 is CSGQNGKTQFF. Here the CDR3 DNA reads TGCAGTGGACAGAACGGGAAGACCCAGTTCTTC.

This clonotype has a handful of counts. This rearrangement joins TRBV20-1 to TRBJ1-1, with 7 positions matching TRBD1. V shed 3 bases, J shed 8 bases, and the junction held 6 bases outside the gene matches. The germline V gene has CDR1 DFQATT and CDR2 SNEGSKA (reference sequence). The CDR3 extends over 12 amino acids. The CDR3 DNA reads TGCAGTGCTAGCCAGGGGGTCGGGGAAGCTTTCTTT. It encodes CSASQGVGEAFF.

This clonotype was detected only a few times. V usage is TRBV7-6 and J usage is TRBJ1-6; 10 bases map to TRBD1. Trimming removed 5 bases from V and 9 bases from J; junction bases left unmatched: 7. The CDR3 covers 15 residues. Germline V gives CDR1 SGHVS, CDR2 FNYEAQ. Here the CDR3 reads CASSPGQGFGSPLHF. The DNA of the CDR3 is TGTGCCAGCAGCCCGGGACAGGGGTTCGGTTCACCCCTCCACTTT.

A remark on this clonotype: At one end the junction does not follow the germline gene, possibly because of a read error. This rearrangement joins TRBV5-1 to TRBJ1-1; D is undetermined. The CDR3 sequence is 13 residues long. CDR1 and CDR2 from the germline V gene are SGHRS and YFSETQ. The CDR3 region is CASSHEVWTEAFW. CDR3 nucleotide sequence: TGCGCCAGCAGCCATGAAGTTTGGACTGAAGCTTTCTGG.